What follows are 20 T cell receptor beta chains derived from one specimen sequenced in a study of T cell repertoires in cytomegalovirus infection. TCRdb reprocessed the reads via MiXCR and lists one record per CDR3 protein. The sample holds tens of thousands of distinct CDR3 sequences; more than 40% are singletons and the top ten take 93%. These receptors' targets are unknown. Sequenced here: CD8+ T cells from cultured PBMCs, sampled from culture after CMV antigen stimulation. The receptors derive from a human donor in good health (CMV status not recorded). Some clones in this sample may be carry-over from other donors' samples.

This chain connects TRBV5-6 to TRBJ2-1; TRBD1 matches 9 bases. CDR3 length: 15 residues. Per the germline V gene, CDR1 is SGHDT and CDR2 is YYEEEE. V lost 2 bases to trimming and J lost 7 bases; unmatched junction nucleotides: 7. CDR3 in DNA: TGTGCCAGCAGCTTCGGACAGGGGACTGTAAATGAGCAGTTCTTC. It specifies CASSFGQGTVNEQFF.

The chain carries TRBV7-6 and TRBJ2-7; D possibly corresponds to TRBD2 (7 bases). Germline V gene lookup returns CDR1 SGHVS and CDR2 FNYEAQ. The CDR3 length is 14 residues. V was cut by 5 bases and J by 2 bases, with 13 bases left in between. As DNA, the CDR3 is TGTGCCAGCAGCGGCGGGGGCCCTGCCTACGAGCAGTACTTC. Its protein product is CASSGGGPAYEQYF.

This clonotype came up a few times. The rearrangement joins TRBV11-2 to TRBJ1-2; D call uncertain. The germline V and J ends were trimmed by 1 base and 2 bases, with 5 bases remaining between them. Per the germline V gene, CDR1 is SGHAT and CDR2 is FQNNGV. The CDR3 totals 13 residues. The CDR3 reads CASSLAGNYGYTF. The CDR3 DNA reads TGTGCCAGCAGCTTAGCGGGCAACTATGGCTACACCTTC.

This clonotype turned up a few times. The rearrangement joins TRBV7-6 to TRBJ2-3, with D maybe TRBD2 (6 bases). Germline V CDR1 and CDR2: SGHVS, FNYEAQ. V gave up 5 bases and J gave up 2 bases, with 14 bases separating them. The CDR3 spans 15 residues. The CDR3 is CASSKRATITDTQYF. The CDR3 coding sequence is TGTGCCAGCAGCAAGCGGGCCACCATCACAGATACGCAGTATTTT.

The rearrangement joins TRBV11-2 to TRBJ1-1, with D hard to call. Between the trimmed V and J ends, which lost 0 bases and 4 bases, there was a span of 12 bases. Germline V gene sequence: CDR1 SGHAT, CDR2 FQNNGV. This CDR3 contains 15 residues. The chain's CDR3 is CASSLDLGDSTEAFF. The CDR3 DNA sequence: TGTGCCAGCAGCTTAGATCTCGGAGATAGCACTGAAGCTTTCTTT. The whole variable domain, filled in from reference TRBV11-2 and TRBJ1-1, reads EAGVAQSPRYKIIEKRQSVAFWCNPISGHATLYWYQQILGQGPKLLIQFQNNGVVDDSQLPKDRFSAERLKGVDSTLKIQPAKLEDSAVYLCASSLDLGDSTEAFFGQGTRLTVV.

The genes are TRBV7-9 and TRBJ2-2; D is undetermined. The V gene lost 2 bases and the J gene lost 6 bases, with 7 bases spanning the gap. Germline CDR1 reads SEHNR; CDR2 reads FQNEAQ (reference sequence). The CDR3 loop spans 13 amino acids. The CDR3 loop is CASSLSEPGELFF. The CDR3, as DNA: TGTGCCAGCAGCTTAAGCGAGCCCGGGGAGCTGTTTTTT.

The chain employs TRBV11-3 and TRBJ2-1; D is undetermined. The V gene's germline CDR1 is SGHNT and CDR2 YENEEA. V was pared by 3 bases and J by 4 bases, with 16 bases between. This CDR3 spans 16 amino acids. Here the CDR3 reads CASSLTRSPLYNEQFF. The CDR3 nucleotides read TGTGCCAGCAGCTTGACCCGCTCACCCCTTTACAATGAGCAGTTCTTC.

This clonotype was detected many times. The rearrangement joins TRBV7-8 to TRBJ2-1; TRBD2 matches 8 bases. The CDR3 has 15 amino acids. V lost 6 bases to trimming and J lost 7 bases; unmatched junction nucleotides: 11. CDR1 is SGHVS, CDR2 FQNEAQ, per germline. CDR3 region: CASSPRGGGLNEQFF. Written as DNA, the CDR3 is TGTGCCAGCAGTCCCAGGGGCGGGGGGTTAAATGAGCAGTTCTTC.

This clonotype occurred a few times. The chain recombines TRBV7-2 with TRBJ2-7; tentative D call: TRBD1 (5 bases). This CDR3 has 15 amino acids. From germline, CDR1 is SGHTA and CDR2 FQGNSA. V dropped 1 base and J dropped 6 bases, with 16 bases sitting between them. The CDR3 DNA is TGTGCCAGCAGCTTAGGAGCTAGGGGTAAGAGCGAGCAGTACTTC. Protein product: CASSLGARGKSEQYF.

This rearrangement joins TRBV12-3 or TRBV12-4 to TRBJ2-5; no reliable D call. Trimming shortened V by 3 bases and J by 7 bases, and 9 bases separated the two germline ends. The CDR3 contains 12 residues. CDR3 residues: CASSLEIRTQYF. CDR3 sequence (DNA): TGTGCCAGCAGTTTGGAGATCCGGACCCAGTACTTC.

The chain has TRBV14 and TRBJ2-6, with D perhaps matching TRBD1 or TRBD2 (5 bases each). CDR1 is SGHDN, CDR2 FVKESK, per germline. Trimming stripped 4 bases from V and 4 bases from J, with 8 bases between. The CDR3 loop spans 14 amino acids. CDR3 DNA sequence: TGTGCCAGCAGCCGAGGGGCCGGGGCCAACGTCCTGACTTTC. Translated, it gives CASSRGAGANVLTF. The whole variable domain, filled in from reference TRBV14 and TRBJ2-6, reads EAGVTQFPSHSVIEKGQTVTLRCDPISGHDNLYWYRRVMGKEIKFLLHFVKESKQDESGMPNNRFLAERTGGTYSTLKVQPAELEDSGVYFCASSRGAGANVLTFGAGSRLTVL.

The genes are TRBV7-3 and TRBJ2-7, with 7 bases identical to TRBD2. The germline gives CDR1 SGHTA, CDR2 FQGTGA. The CDR3 has 15 amino acids. J gave up 1 base and V 5 bases, and 8 bases lay outside the gene matches. Written as DNA, the CDR3 is TGTGCCAGCAGCCTGATTGGGGGGGTGTCCTACGAGCAGTACTTC. Its protein product is CASSLIGGVSYEQYF.

The chain combines TRBV6-1 with TRBJ2-3; TRBD1 is a possible D gene (6 bases). This CDR3 contains 14 residues. V was shortened by 4 bases and J by 4 bases, with 12 bases between the two germline ends. Germline V lookup: CDR1 MNHNS, CDR2 SASEGT. CDR3 nucleotides: TGTGCCAGCAGTGTAGGACAGTGGGCAGATACGCAGTATTTT. Amino acid sequence: CASSVGQWADTQYF.

The J gene is TRBJ1-4, the V gene TRBV12-3 or TRBV12-4; maybe TRBD1 (5 bases). The CDR3 has 14 amino acids. V shed 4 bases and J shed 7 bases, with 13 bases lying between them. CDR3 nucleotide sequence: TGTGCCAGCAGTTCGACAGTAGGAGGTGAAAAACTGTTTTTT. It is translated as CASSSTVGGEKLFF.

This clonotype was recorded a few times. The CDR3 reads CASSLAPGTDEAFF. The CDR3 nucleotides are TGTGCCAGCAGCTTAGCGCCTGGAACAGATGAAGCTTTCTTT. The chain couples TRBV7-6 to TRBJ1-1; no clear D gene. The germline gives CDR1 SGHVS, CDR2 FNYEAQ. CDR3 size: 14 residues. The V end lost 0 bases, the J end lost 7 bases, and 12 bases lay between the germline ends.

The chain combines TRBV11-2 with TRBJ2-7; D is unresolved. Trimming cost V 5 bases and J 4 bases, with 12 bases left between them. There are 13 residues in the CDR3. Germline V gives CDR1 SGHAT, CDR2 FQNNGV. CDR3 loop: CASSPRLDYEQYF. The CDR3, as DNA: TGTGCCAGCAGCCCAAGACTGGATTACGAGCAGTACTTC.

This clonotype was seen a handful of times. Germline is not matched at one junction end, which may reflect a read error. This chain uses TRBV6-1 with TRBJ2-3, with D perhaps TRBD1 (5 bases). The CDR3 is made up of 11 amino acids. CDR1 and CDR2 (germline): MNHNS, SASEGT. CDR3 amino acids: CASGTVPDGHF. The DNA of the CDR3 is TGTGCCAGCGGAACGGTCCCTGATGGACACTTT.

The chain combines TRBV6-1 with TRBJ1-1; D not resolved. Germline lookup yields CDR1 MNHNS and CDR2 SASEGT. CDR3 length: 15 residues. The V gene lost 2 bases and the J gene lost 4 bases, with 14 bases spanning the gap. The CDR3 bases are TGTGCCAGCAGTGAACCTTCAAGGGTCCCCACTGAAGCTTTCTTT. Residues: CASSEPSRVPTEAFF.

The chain employs TRBV6-2 or TRBV6-3 and TRBJ2-5, with D perhaps TRBD2 (7 bases). This CDR3 has 14 residues. The ends were cut back, 7 bases at V and 4 bases at J, with 16 bases in the middle. Germline V lookup: CDR1 MNHEY, CDR2 SVGEGT. Here the CDR3 reads CASNAEGGPETQYF. CDR3 coding DNA: TGTGCCAGCAACGCCGAGGGGGGGCCAGAGACCCAGTACTTC.

The V and J genes are TRBV7-2 and TRBJ2-7; D is uncertain. The germline V gene has CDR1 SGHTA and CDR2 FQGNSA. The CDR3 length is 11 residues. Between the trimmed V and J ends, which lost 1 base and 9 bases, there was a span of 7 bases. Written as DNA, the CDR3 is TGTGCCAGCAGCTTAGGGGGAAGGCAGTACTTC. Translation gives CASSLGGRQYF.